These 24 T cell receptor beta chains originate from one sample sequenced in a study of T cell responses to AZD1222 COVID-19 vaccine. Assay used: immunoSEQ multiplex PCR; TCRdb lists only in-frame clones, some missing. The sample has about 150,000 clones; roughly 85% are singletons. This specimen consisted of peripheral blood, obtained on day 0 of AZD1222 vaccination. These receptors were collected from an adult in good health.

The chain carries TRBV28 and TRBJ2-5; D remains ambiguous. CDR3 length: 15 amino acids. Germline V CDR1 and CDR2: MDHEN, SYDVKM. Between the trimmed V and J ends, which lost 3 bases and 4 bases, there was a span of 15 bases. CDR3 residues: CASSFSGNALETQYF. DNA of the CDR3: TGTGCCAGCAGTTTTTCCGGTAACGCCCTAGAGACCCAGTACTTC.

The V call is TRBV7-8, the J call TRBJ2-1; weak D call: TRBD2 (6 bases). With 3 bases removed from V and 0 bases from J, the gap between germline ends came to 18 bases. The CDR3 is 18 residues long. Germline CDR1 and CDR2: SGHVS and FQNEAQ. The CDR3 sequence is CASSLSYGGVSSYNEQFF. Written as DNA, the CDR3 is TGTGCCAGCAGCTTGTCCTATGGCGGGGTCAGCTCCTACAATGAGCAGTTCTTC.

The chain is built from TRBV6-4 and TRBJ2-1, with TRBD2 identical over 7 bases. V shed 5 bases and J 0 bases; nucleotides not matched to a gene: 4. Germline CDR1 MRHNA, CDR2 SNTAGT. The CDR3 extends over 15 amino acids. CDR3 in amino acids: CASSSSGSSYNEQFF. CDR3 bases: TGTGCCAGCAGTTCTAGCGGCAGCTCCTACAATGAGCAGTTCTTC.

The V gene is TRBV19, the J gene TRBJ2-3; 11 bases are shared with TRBD2. The germline V gene has CDR1 LNHDA and CDR2 SQIVND (reference sequence). This CDR3 has 17 amino acids. The V segment lost 2 bases and the J segment 2 bases; nucleotides outside the gene matches: 6. CDR3 nucleotides: TGTGCCAGTAGTATACAAGGACTAGCGGGTCCCACAGATACGCAGTATTTT. The encoded protein is CASSIQGLAGPTDTQYF.

This sequence joins TRBV3-1 (or the pseudogene TRBV3-2) and TRBJ2-7, with a possible D match to TRBD2 (6 bases). This CDR3 is 12 amino acids long. Trimming cost V 5 bases and J 6 bases, with 11 bases left between them. Germline CDR1 and CDR2: LGHDT and YNNKEL (reference sequence). The CDR3 DNA reads TGTGCCAGCAGCTCCTTGGGGGGCGAGCAGTACTTC. This codes for CASSSLGGEQYF.

The chain recombines TRBV11-3 with TRBJ2-2; D could derive from TRBD1 or TRBD2 (5 bases each). The germline V gene encodes CDR1 SGHNT and CDR2 YENEEA. This CDR3 comprises 15 residues. V lost 1 base and J lost 8, with 14 bases in between. CDR3 sequence reads: CASSLGTGDPGELFF. Written as DNA, the CDR3 is TGTGCCAGCAGCTTAGGTACCGGGGACCCGGGGGAGCTGTTTTTT.

The gene calls are TRBV28 and TRBJ2-7, with a possible D match to TRBD2 (6 bases). V lost 2 bases, J lost 0 bases, and 8 bases lay in between. CDR1 MDHEN and CDR2 SYDVKM come from the germline V gene. The CDR3 contains 14 residues. The CDR3 loop is CASSLVADSYEQYF. The CDR3, as DNA: TGTGCCAGCAGTTTAGTAGCGGACTCCTACGAGCAGTACTTC.

This clone was detected only a few times. The chain employs TRBV24-1 and TRBJ1-5; D gene unclear. Germline V CDR1 and CDR2: KGHDR, SFDVKD. The germline V and J ends were trimmed by 5 bases and 3 bases, with 10 bases remaining between them. The CDR3 length is 14 residues. In DNA, the CDR3 is TGTGCCACCAGTGTACAGACCCACAATCAGCCCCAGCATTTT. Protein sequence: CATSVQTHNQPQHF.

V is TRBV3-1 (or the pseudogene TRBV3-2) and J is TRBJ2-1; D gene ambiguous. Germline CDR1 LGHDT, CDR2 YNNKEL (reference sequence). The CDR3 runs 13 residues. V lost 4 bases, J lost 5 bases, and 9 bases lay in between. The CDR3: CASSPFTDNEQFF. CDR3 in DNA: TGTGCCAGCAGCCCGTTCACCGACAATGAGCAGTTCTTC.

The CDR3 DNA is TGTGCCAGCAGCTCAAGTAGGGCCCCTGAAAAACTGTTTTTT. Its protein product is CASSSSRAPEKLFF. The rearrangement links TRBV5-4 to TRBJ1-4, with D unclear. V lost 3 bases, J lost 7 bases, and 13 bases lay in between. From germline, CDR1 is SGHNT and CDR2 YYREEE (reference sequence). The CDR3 covers 14 residues.

This clone has only one observation. The CDR3 reads CAPAGNQPQHF. CDR3 coding DNA: TGTGCCCCCGCAGGGAATCAGCCCCAGCATTTT. J is TRBJ1-5 and V is TRBV12-3 or TRBV12-4; the D gene is possibly TRBD1 (5 bases). V was cut by 11 bases and J by 4 bases, with 9 bases left in between. The CDR3 runs 11 residues.

The V gene is TRBV5-1, the J gene TRBJ2-1; 9 bases fit TRBD1. This CDR3 has 15 amino acids. Germline V gives CDR1 SGHRS, CDR2 YFSETQ. The V and J ends lost 2 bases and 7 bases, in that order; junction bases with no gene match: 7. This CDR3 reads CASSLRTGVENEQFF. CDR3 sequence (DNA): TGCGCCAGCAGCTTAAGGACAGGGGTTGAGAATGAGCAGTTCTTC.

The V and J genes are TRBV13 and TRBJ2-5; 16 nucleotides agree with TRBD2. Germline loops: CDR1 PRHDT, CDR2 FYEKMQ (reference sequence). This CDR3 comprises 17 residues. V lost 4 bases to trimming and J lost 6 bases; unmatched junction nucleotides: 8. CDR3 in DNA: TGTGCCAGCAGCTCCGGGACTAGCGGGAGGGTGGAAAAGACCCAGTACTTC. Protein: CASSSGTSGRVEKTQYF.

The chain employs TRBV5-4 and TRBJ1-6; TRBD1 might be the D (5 bases). Trimming removed 2 bases at V and 8 bases at J, with 11 bases between. Germline loops: CDR1 SGHNT, CDR2 YYREEE (reference sequence). The CDR3 extends over 14 amino acids. The CDR3 sequence is CASSFGGVDSPLHF. The CDR3 DNA sequence: TGTGCCAGCAGCTTCGGAGGGGTGGATTCACCCCTCCACTTT.

The rearrangement joins TRBV6-4 to TRBJ2-7, with 7 bases matching TRBD1. This CDR3 contains 15 residues. V lost 6 bases to trimming and J lost 4 bases; unmatched junction nucleotides: 12. From germline, CDR1 is MRHNA and CDR2 SNTAGT. CDR3 bases: TGTGCCAGCAGAGATCCGGGACAGCCTAATTACGAGCAGTACTTC. Translating gives CASRDPGQPNYEQYF.

The V and J genes are TRBV10-1 and TRBJ2-7, with TRBD1 matching over 9 bases. This CDR3 is built from 14 residues. Germline loops: CDR1 WNHNN, CDR2 SYGVQD (reference sequence). Losses at the gene ends were 6 bases for V and 6 bases for J; bases not matched to a gene: 9. CDR3 coding DNA: TGCGCCAGCAGCCGGGACAGGGCGGTTGGCGAGCAGTACTTC. As protein: CASSRDRAVGEQYF.

The rearrangement links TRBV3-1 (or the pseudogene TRBV3-2) to TRBJ2-1, with D maybe TRBD1 (6 bases). Trimming shortened V by 4 bases and J by 1 base, and 14 bases separated the two germline ends. The CDR3 loop spans 16 amino acids. Germline V gene sequence: CDR1 LGHDT, CDR2 YNNKEL (reference sequence). The CDR3: CASSPITGRSYNEQFF. The CDR3 region has the DNA TGTGCCAGCAGCCCCATTACAGGGAGATCCTACAATGAGCAGTTCTTC.

The chain employs TRBV4-2 and TRBJ1-3; no definite D call. Trimming took off 1 base at V and 0 bases at J, with 10 bases between the two ends. Germline CDR1 reads LGHNA; CDR2 reads YNFKEQ. This CDR3 is built from 16 residues. The CDR3 here is CASSQVGRDSGNTIYF. In nucleotides, the CDR3 is TGTGCCAGCAGCCAAGTCGGGCGAGACTCTGGAAACACCATATATTTT.

This clone was picked up one time. The CDR3 sequence is CAIRDRDSPTDTQYF. CDR3 bases: TGTGCCATCAGGGACCGGGACAGCCCGACAGATACGCAGTATTTT. This chain connects TRBV10-3 to TRBJ2-3, with 7 bases aligning to TRBD1. This CDR3 comprises 15 residues. Germline values: CDR1 ENHRY, CDR2 SYGVKD. J gave up 3 bases and V 6 bases, and 9 bases lay outside the gene matches.

The genes are TRBV21-1 and TRBJ1-6. TRBV21-1 is a pseudogene. The CDR3 is 16 residues long. The CDR3: CASSSACRRAYSPLHF. In DNA, the CDR3 is TGTGCCAGCAGCTCCGCTTGTCGGAGGGCCTATTCACCCCTCCACTTT.

The chain joins TRBV5-1 to TRBJ1-4; possibly TRBD1 for D (5 bases). CDR3 length: 15 amino acids. With 3 bases removed from V and 7 bases from J, the gap between germline ends came to 16 bases. CDR1 SGHRS and CDR2 YFSETQ come from the germline V gene. CDR3 loop: CASSSYGGLGEKLFF. In DNA, the CDR3 is TGCGCCAGCAGCTCTTACGGGGGTTTAGGTGAAAAACTGTTTTTT. The whole variable domain, remainder taken from reference TRBV5-1 and TRBJ1-4, is KAGVTQTPRYLIKTRGQQVTLSCSPISGHRSVSWYQQTPGQGLQFLFEYFSETQRNKGNFPGRFSGRQFSNSRSEMNVSTLELGDSALYLCASSSYGGLGEKLFFGSGTQLSVL.

Concerning this clone: The same CDR3 arises from other DNA sequences in this sample as well. The chain has TRBV28 and TRBJ2-2; D is unclear. Germline lookup yields CDR1 MDHEN and CDR2 SYDVKM. V was pared by 4 bases and J by 7 bases, with 7 bases between. CDR3 length: 12 amino acids. The CDR3 bases are TGTGCCAGCAGTTCCCCCGGCGGGGAGCTGTTTTTT. Its protein is CASSSPGGELFF.

V usage is TRBV15 and J usage is TRBJ1-1, with D perhaps TRBD1 (5 bases). Germline-derived CDR1 and CDR2 are LNHNV and YYDKDF (reference sequence). There are 11 residues in the CDR3. V was shortened by 3 bases and J by 10 bases, with 9 bases between the two germline ends. This CDR3 is CATSRGVGAFF. In DNA form, the CDR3 reads TGTGCCACCAGCAGGGGGGTGGGAGCTTTCTTT.

A few counts support this clone. This chain links TRBV2 with TRBJ2-3, with 12 nucleotides matching TRBD2. The germline CDR1 and CDR2 sequences are SNHLY and FYNNEI. The CDR3 runs 17 residues. The V gene end was trimmed by 8 bases and the J gene end by 2 bases; junction bases not matched to a gene: 11. CDR3 sequence reads: CASQRGLAGPTTDTQYF. The CDR3 DNA is TGTGCCAGCCAGAGGGGACTAGCGGGTCCCACCACAGATACGCAGTATTTT.